The 6 T cell receptor beta chains below all came from one sample that was sequenced in a study of T cells in Graves' hyperthyroidism and ophthalmopathy. Amplified TCR beta CDR3 regions came from RNA transcripts. In the first-round RT-PCR of the TCR CDR3, the HTBI primer set was used. One entry per CDR3 protein, called by TCRdb with MiXCR from the multiplex PCR reads. The repertoire holds just over 550,000 distinct CDR3 sequences, with around 42% as singletons. Sequencing was carried out using peripheral blood or thyroid tissue (not recorded which). The origin of the receptors is a woman in her late teens or twenties with Graves' hyperthyroidism.

Details on this clonotype: The junction shows a germline mismatch at one end, possibly a read error. CDR3 residues: CASSFGQGVNTMYF. The CDR3 DNA sequence: TGCGCCAGCAGCTTTGGACAGGGGGTGAACACCATGTATTTT. This chain joins TRBV5-1 and TRBJ1-3; 10 bases match TRBD1. Germline CDR1 SGHRS, CDR2 YFSETQ. The CDR3 has 14 residues.

The chain couples TRBV7-2 to TRBJ2-7, with D perhaps matching TRBD1 (6 bases). The CDR3 contains 14 residues. Germline V gives CDR1 SGHTA, CDR2 FQGNSA. V lost 5 bases and J lost 0, with 11 bases in between. The CDR3 sequence: CASSGRQDSYEQYF. The CDR3 DNA follows: TGTGCCAGCAGCGGCAGACAGGACTCCTACGAGCAGTACTTC.

The table lists this clonotype with a count of one. This chain joins TRBV29-1 and TRBJ2-2; D possibly corresponds to TRBD2 (5 bases). V lost 2 bases, J lost 7 bases, and 11 bases lay in between. The CDR3 is made up of 13 amino acids. Germline V gene data show CDR1 as SQVTM and CDR2 as ANQGSEA. For the CDR3, the DNA is TGCAGCGTTGAAAGGGAGTGGGGCGGGGAGCTGTTTTTT. It yields the protein CSVEREWGGELFF.

This rearrangement joins TRBV12-3 or TRBV12-4 to TRBJ1-5, with 10 bases identical to TRBD1. The CDR3 contains 15 residues. V lost 6 bases to trimming and J lost 6 bases; unmatched junction nucleotides: 8. Written as DNA, the CDR3 is TGTGCCAGCAGCCCCGGGACAGGGGTCGGTCAGCCCCAGCATTTT. The encoded protein is CASSPGTGVGQPQHF.

This chain connects TRBV12-5 to TRBJ1-1, with a possible D match to TRBD1 (5 bases). Germline CDR1 reads LGHNT; CDR2 reads FRNRAP. The CDR3 runs 14 residues. The CDR3 sequence is CASSAGGRVTEAFF. DNA for the CDR3: TGTGCCAGCAGTGCCGGAGGCAGGGTCACTGAAGCTTTCTTT.

This rearrangement joins TRBV2 to TRBJ1-6; D is possibly TRBD1 (6 bases). Trimming stripped 8 bases from V and 6 bases from J, with 17 bases between. CDR1 SNHLY and CDR2 FYNNEI come from the germline V gene. The CDR3 is made up of 15 amino acids. The DNA of the CDR3 is TGTGCCAGCCGACTCCAGAGGGGGTCTAATTCACCCCTCCACTTT. Residues: CASRLQRGSNSPLHF.